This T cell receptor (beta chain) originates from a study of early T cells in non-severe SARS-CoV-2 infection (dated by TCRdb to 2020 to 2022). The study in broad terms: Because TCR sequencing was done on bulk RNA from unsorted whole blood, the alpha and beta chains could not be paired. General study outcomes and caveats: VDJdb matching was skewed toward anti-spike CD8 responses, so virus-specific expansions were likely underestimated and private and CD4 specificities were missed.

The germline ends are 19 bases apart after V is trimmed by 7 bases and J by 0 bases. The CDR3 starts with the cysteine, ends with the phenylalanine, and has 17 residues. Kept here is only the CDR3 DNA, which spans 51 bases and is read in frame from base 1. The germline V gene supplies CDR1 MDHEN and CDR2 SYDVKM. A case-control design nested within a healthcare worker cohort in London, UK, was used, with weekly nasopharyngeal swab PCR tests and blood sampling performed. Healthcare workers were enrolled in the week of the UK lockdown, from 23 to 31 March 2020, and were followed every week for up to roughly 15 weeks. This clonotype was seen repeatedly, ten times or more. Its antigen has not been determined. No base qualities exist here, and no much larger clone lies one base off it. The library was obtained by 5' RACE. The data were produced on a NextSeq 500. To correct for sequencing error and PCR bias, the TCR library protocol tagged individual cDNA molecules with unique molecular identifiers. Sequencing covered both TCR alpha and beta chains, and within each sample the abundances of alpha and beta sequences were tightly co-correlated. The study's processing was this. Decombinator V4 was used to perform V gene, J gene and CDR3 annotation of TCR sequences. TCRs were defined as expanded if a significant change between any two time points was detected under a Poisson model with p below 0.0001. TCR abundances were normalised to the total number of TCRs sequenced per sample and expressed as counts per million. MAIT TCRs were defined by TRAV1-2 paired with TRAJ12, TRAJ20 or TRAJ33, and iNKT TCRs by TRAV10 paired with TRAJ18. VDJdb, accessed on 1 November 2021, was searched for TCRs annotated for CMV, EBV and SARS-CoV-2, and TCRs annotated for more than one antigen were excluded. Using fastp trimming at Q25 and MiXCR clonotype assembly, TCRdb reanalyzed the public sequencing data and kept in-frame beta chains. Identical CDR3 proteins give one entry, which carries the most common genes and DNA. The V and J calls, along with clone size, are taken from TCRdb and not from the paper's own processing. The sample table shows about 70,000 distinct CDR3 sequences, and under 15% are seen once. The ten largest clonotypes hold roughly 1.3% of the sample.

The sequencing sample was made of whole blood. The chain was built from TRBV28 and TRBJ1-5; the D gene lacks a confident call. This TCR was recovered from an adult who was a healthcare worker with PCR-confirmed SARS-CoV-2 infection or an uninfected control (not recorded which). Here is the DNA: TGTGCCAGCACCCCCCCCACCGGATATTATAGCAATCAGCCCCAGCATTTT. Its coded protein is CASTPPTGYYSNQPQHF. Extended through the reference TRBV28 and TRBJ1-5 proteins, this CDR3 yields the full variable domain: DVKVTQSSRYLVKRTGEKVFLECVQDMDHENMFWYRQDPGLGLRLIYFSYDVKMKEKGDIPEGYSVSREKKERFSLILESASTNQTSMYLCASTPPTGYYSNQPQHFGDGTRLSIL.